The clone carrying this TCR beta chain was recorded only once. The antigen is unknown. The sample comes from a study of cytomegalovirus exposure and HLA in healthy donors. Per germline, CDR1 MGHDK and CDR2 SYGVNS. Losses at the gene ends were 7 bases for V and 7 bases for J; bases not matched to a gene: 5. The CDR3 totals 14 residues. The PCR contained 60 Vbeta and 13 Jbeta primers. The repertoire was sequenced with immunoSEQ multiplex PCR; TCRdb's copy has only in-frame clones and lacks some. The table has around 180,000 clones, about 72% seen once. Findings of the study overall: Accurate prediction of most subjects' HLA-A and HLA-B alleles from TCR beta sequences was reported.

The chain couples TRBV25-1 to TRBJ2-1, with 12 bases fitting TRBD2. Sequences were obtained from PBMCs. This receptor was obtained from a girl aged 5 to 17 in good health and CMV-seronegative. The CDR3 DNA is TGTGCCAGCACTTTAGGGACTAGCGGGAATGAGCAGTTCTTC. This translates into CASTLGTSGNEQFF.